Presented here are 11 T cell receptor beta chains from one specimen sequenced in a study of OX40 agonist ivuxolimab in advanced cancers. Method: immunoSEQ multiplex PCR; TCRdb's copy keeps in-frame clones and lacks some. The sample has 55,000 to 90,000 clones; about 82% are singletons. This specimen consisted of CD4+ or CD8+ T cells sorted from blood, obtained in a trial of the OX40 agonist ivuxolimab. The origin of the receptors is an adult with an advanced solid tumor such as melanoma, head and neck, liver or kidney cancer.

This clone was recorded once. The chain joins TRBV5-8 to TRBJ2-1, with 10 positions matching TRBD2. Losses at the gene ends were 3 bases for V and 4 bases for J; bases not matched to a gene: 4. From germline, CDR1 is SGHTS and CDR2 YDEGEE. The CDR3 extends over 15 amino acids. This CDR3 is CASSSSGGAYNEQFF. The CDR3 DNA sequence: TGTGCCAGCAGCTCCAGCGGGGGGGCGTACAATGAGCAGTTCTTC.

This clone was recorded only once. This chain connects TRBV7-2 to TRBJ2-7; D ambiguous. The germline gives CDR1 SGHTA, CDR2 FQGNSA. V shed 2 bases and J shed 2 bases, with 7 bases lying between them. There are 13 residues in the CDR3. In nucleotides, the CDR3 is TGTGCCAGCAGCTTAACGAAAGCCTACGAGCAGTACTTC. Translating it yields CASSLTKAYEQYF.

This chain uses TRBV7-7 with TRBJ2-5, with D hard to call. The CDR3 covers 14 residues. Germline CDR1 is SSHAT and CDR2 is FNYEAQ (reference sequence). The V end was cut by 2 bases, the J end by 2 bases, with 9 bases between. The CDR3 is CASSLSNTQETQYF. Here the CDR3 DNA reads TGTGCCAGCAGCTTATCCAACACACAAGAGACCCAGTACTTC.

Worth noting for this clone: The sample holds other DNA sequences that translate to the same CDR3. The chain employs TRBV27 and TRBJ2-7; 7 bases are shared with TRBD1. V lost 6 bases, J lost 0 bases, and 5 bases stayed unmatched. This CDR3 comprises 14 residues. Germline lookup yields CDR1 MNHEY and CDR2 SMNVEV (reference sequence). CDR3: CASSLRTGSYEQYF. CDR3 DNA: TGTGCCAGCAGCCTCCGGACAGGCTCCTACGAGCAGTACTTC.

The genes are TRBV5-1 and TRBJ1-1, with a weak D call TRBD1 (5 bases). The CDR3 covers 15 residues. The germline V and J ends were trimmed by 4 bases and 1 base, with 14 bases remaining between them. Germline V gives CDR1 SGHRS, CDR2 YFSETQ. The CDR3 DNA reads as TGCGCCAGCAGCGACCAAAGGGGTAGGAACACTGAAGCTTTCTTT. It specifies CASSDQRGRNTEAFF.

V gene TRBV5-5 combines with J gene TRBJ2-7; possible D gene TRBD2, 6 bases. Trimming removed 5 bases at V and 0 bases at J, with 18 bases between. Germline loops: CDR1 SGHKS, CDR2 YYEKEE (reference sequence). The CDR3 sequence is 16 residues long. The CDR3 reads CASRQMTSGYSYEQYF. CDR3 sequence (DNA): TGTGCCAGCAGACAAATGACCAGCGGGTACTCCTACGAGCAGTACTTC. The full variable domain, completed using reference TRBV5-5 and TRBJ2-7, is DAGVTQSPTHLIKTRGQQVTLRCSPISGHKSVSWYQQVLGQGPQFIFQYYEKEERGRGNFPDRFSARQFPNYSSELNVNALLLGDSALYLCASRQMTSGYSYEQYFGPGTRLTVT.

CDR3 DNA sequence: TGTGCCAGCAGCTTGGGACAGGGCCCGGGCGAGCAGTACTTC. Encoded protein: CASSLGQGPGEQYF. The chain is built from TRBV13 and TRBJ2-7, with 9 nucleotides matching TRBD1. The CDR3 runs 14 residues. Germline CDR1 reads PRHDT; CDR2 reads FYEKMQ (reference sequence). The V and J ends lost 3 bases and 6 bases, in that order; junction bases with no gene match: 6.

The CDR3 spells CASSLLPGLGIEQYF. CDR3 DNA sequence: TGCGCCAGCAGTCTCCTTCCGGGACTAGGAATCGAGCAGTACTTC. The V gene is TRBV10-2, the J gene TRBJ2-7, with 8 positions matching TRBD2. J was trimmed by 6 bases and V by 5 bases; bases with no gene match: 12. This CDR3 is built from 15 residues. The germline V gene encodes CDR1 WSHSY and CDR2 SAAADI.

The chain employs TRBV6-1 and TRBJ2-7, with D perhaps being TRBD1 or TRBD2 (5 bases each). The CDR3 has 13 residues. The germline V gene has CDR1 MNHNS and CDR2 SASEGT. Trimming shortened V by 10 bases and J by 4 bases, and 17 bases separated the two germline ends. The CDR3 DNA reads TGTGCCATCTGCCGGGACGGTACATACGAGCAGTACTTC. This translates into CAICRDGTYEQYF.

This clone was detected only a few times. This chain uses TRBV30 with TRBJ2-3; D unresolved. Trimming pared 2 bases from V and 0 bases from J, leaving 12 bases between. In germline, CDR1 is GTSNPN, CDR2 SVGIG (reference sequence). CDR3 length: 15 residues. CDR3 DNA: TGTGCCTGGAGTCCTGGAACCGACAGCACAGATACGCAGTATTTT. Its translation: CAWSPGTDSTDTQYF.

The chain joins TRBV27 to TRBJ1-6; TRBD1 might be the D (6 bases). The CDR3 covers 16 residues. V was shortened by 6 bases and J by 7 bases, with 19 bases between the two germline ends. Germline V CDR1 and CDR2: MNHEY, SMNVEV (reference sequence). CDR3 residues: CASRLHRGEINSPLHF. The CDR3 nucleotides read TGTGCCAGCAGACTGCATAGGGGGGAGATCAATTCACCCCTCCACTTT.